What follows describes a single T cell receptor (beta chain). This clonotype was seen a single time. There is no known antigen for this receptor. Per-nucleotide qualities are absent, and no much larger clonotype sits a single base away. This sample stems from a study of T-cell memory formation after mild COVID-19 (dated by TCRdb to the early 2020s). General notes on the study: Most TCR sequence clusters were specific to one of the two donors. In a couple of donors, T-cell clones that expanded and contracted after mild COVID-19 were followed by sequencing TCRalpha and TCRbeta repertoires longitudinally. The cohort comprised two young, previously healthy adult volunteers, one female and one male.

Sequencing used an Illumina NovaSeq 6000. TCRalpha and TCRbeta cDNA libraries were built by 5'RACE with constant-segment primers, adding sample barcodes and unique molecular identifiers. RNA was extracted from every sample with Trizol reagent. Amplification of the libraries took two PCR steps, and the second step added a second sample barcode plus Illumina TruSeq adapters. Sequencing of libraries was performed on an Illumina NovaSeq with 2 x 150 bp paired-end reads. In the original analysis: Demultiplexing of reads and collapsing into UMI-guided consensus sequences were performed with migec v1.2.7. Using mixcr v2.1.11, the UMI consensuses were aligned to TRA and TRB V and J templates and assembled into clonotypes. Expanded or contracted clonotypes were those called significant by both edgeR and NoisET, with noise models trained on biological replicates. edgeR calls used a false discovery rate-adjusted p below 0.01 and a log2 fold-change threshold of 1. As an exploratory analysis of dynamics, max-normalized trajectories of the 1000 most abundant clonotypes were examined with PCA combined with hierarchical clustering. The CD4 or CD8 phenotype of responding clones was assigned using the separately sequenced CD4+ and CD8+ repertoires. TCRdb redid the processing of the public reads, applying fastp at Q25 and MiXCR, and retained in-frame beta chains. Entries are consolidated by CDR3 protein sequence, retaining the most common genes and DNA. The V and J calls follow TCRdb's processing rather than the paper's. The sample yields hundreds of thousands of distinct CDR3 sequences; around 28% were counted once. Together, the top ten hold around an eighth of the sample.

Trimming takes 5 bases from V and 5 bases from J, and the germline ends sit 13 bases apart. The germline V gene provides CDR1 SGHVS and CDR2 FQNEAQ. The CDR3 runs 14 residues from the cysteine to the phenylalanine. CDR3 DNA only is kept here, 42 bases in frame from base 1. Ficoll-Paque density gradient centrifugation was the method used to isolate PBMCs. What the study reported, not specific to this receptor: The detection of some responding clones in pre-infection memory suggests that pre-existing cross-reactive memory T cells joined the SARS-CoV-2 response. SARS-CoV-2 specificity was not confirmed for the second-wave clones peaking on day 37. Clones contracting from day 15 to 85 had balanced CD4/CD8 phenotypes, while a second wave expanding from day 15 to 37 was biased towards CD4+. Contracting CD4+ clones were located mainly in the CM and EM memory subsets, whereas CD8+ clones were found to be enriched in EMRA. The study included only two mild cases, and larger cohorts that include severe cases with pre-infection samples were judged to be necessary.

The sample taken for sequencing was PBMCs or a T cell subset sorted from them (not recorded which). The chain uses TRBV7-8 and TRBJ2-1, with the D gene too uncertain to name. This sequence originates from an adult woman who had mild COVID-19 (a few samples of this study predate the infection). The sample titles of this study are shuffled in the database, so cell type and time point are left out; the donor was told from shared clones. The CDR3 in this case is CASSAPGSHNEQFF. The DNA sequence is given as TGTGCCAGCAGCGCTCCTGGATCCCACAATGAGCAGTTCTTC.